These T cell receptor beta chains were read from a single sample in a study of cytomegalovirus exposure and HLA in healthy donors. TCRdb keeps only in-frame clones here, not all; method: immunoSEQ multiplex PCR. The table lists 150,000 to 200,000 clones, 75% to 85% of them singletons. Sequencing was done on a sample of PBMCs. These receptors were taken from a woman under 40 in good health and CMV-seropositive. The CDR3 runs from the conserved cysteine through the conserved F or W.

len,v_gene,CDR3aa
16,TRBV14,CASSPYLDSMNTEAFF
12,TRBV30,CAWSQGPGELFF
16,TRBV4-3,CASSQLQGTGANVLTF
16,TRBV4-2,CASSQDWGRGGNIQYF
15,TRBV7-9,CSSSLTGDSGQPQHF
16,TRBV4-2,CASMPRVERSSDTQYF
15,TRBV6-1,CASSEATGGNSPLHF
12,TRBV19,CASKGAAGEQYF
14,TRBV19,CASSITRGSGEAFF
14,TRBV28,CASRPTGGTYEQYF
16,TRBV7-2,CASSGLRGGGAGEQFF
17,TRBV7-8,CASSLVRSGRGYNEQFF
15,TRBV19,CASSRRLGPRNEQFF
15,TRBV10-3,CATGTAHSGANVLTF
16,TRBV30,CAWSFTRAGGCEKLFF
20,TRBV28,CASSVSWGDRGQGANEKLFF
13,TRBV5-1,CASSLQGWAEAFF
17,TRBV5-4,CASSLDTSGRWGGTQYF
15,TRBV9,CASSPTGGRGNTIYF
16,TRBV11-2,CASSLGWTGMNTEAFF
18,TRBV15,CATSTTSGRSSSRDTQYF
14,TRBV30,CAWSRQGGPGEQYF
16,TRBV6-6,CASSYLGQGFADTQYF
14,TRBV9,CASSVNPAGNTIYF
18,TRBV5-4,CASSLPGQGSSRANVLTF
13,TRBV4-3,CASSQEAGYEQYF
12,TRBV12-5,CASGPASGELFF
13,TRBV28,CASRRFSNQPQHF
12,TRBV7-6,CASSLITGEQYF
15,TRBV5-1,CASSLLAGGSGEQFF
15,TRBV30,CAWVTGGDPNQPQHF
15,TRBV5-1,CASRPPDSSYNEQFF
14,TRBV12-5,CASGLVRGNQPQHF
14,TRBV6-5,CASSWGLASYEQYF
17,TRBV30,CAWNSVPGGGLNSPLHF
13,TRBV10-3,CAIKDRATYEQYF
13,TRBV4-2,CASSQDLARKQFF
15,TRBV5-5,CASSLEASGRETQYF
15,TRBV6-4,CASSDSHRPGDTQYF
15,TRBV6-1,CASIHGLLDADTQYF
14,TRBV11-2,CASSPWVATDTQYF
14,TRBV6-5,CASSVLQGGTEAFF
14,TRBV19,CASKVRGLDTEAFF
17,TRBV11-2,CASSPFQAETAKNIQYF
15,TRBV5-4,CASSYTRDSQETQYF
17,TRBV4-1,CASSPEGRRGGDYGYTF
14,TRBV11-2,CASRTTGGTDTQYF